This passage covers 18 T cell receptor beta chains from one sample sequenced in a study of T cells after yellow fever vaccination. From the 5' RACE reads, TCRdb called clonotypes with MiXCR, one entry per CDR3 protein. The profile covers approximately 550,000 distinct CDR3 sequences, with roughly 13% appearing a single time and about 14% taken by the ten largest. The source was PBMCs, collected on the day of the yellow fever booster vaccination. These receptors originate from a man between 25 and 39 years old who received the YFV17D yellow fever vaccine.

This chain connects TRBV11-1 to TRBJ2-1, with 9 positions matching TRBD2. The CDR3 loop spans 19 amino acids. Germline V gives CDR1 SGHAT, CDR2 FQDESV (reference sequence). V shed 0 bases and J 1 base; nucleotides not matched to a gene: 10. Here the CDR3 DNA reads TGTGCCAGCAGCTTAGCACCCCCTCTTGCGGGAGGGTCCTACAATGAGCAGTTCTTC. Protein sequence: CASSLAPPLAGGSYNEQFF.

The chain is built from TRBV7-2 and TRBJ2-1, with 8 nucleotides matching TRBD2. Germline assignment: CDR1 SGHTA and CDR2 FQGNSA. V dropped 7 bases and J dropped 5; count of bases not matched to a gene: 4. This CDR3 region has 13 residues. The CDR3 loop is CASTRGGDNEQFF. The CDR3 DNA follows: TGTGCCAGCACCCGGGGGGGGGACAATGAGCAGTTCTTC.

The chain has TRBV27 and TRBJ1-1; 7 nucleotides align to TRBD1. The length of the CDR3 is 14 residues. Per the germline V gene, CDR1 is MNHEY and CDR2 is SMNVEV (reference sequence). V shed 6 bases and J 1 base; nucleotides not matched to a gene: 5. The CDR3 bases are TGTGCCAGCAGGACAGGGCGGGAGAACACTGAAGCTTTCTTT. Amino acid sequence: CASRTGRENTEAFF.

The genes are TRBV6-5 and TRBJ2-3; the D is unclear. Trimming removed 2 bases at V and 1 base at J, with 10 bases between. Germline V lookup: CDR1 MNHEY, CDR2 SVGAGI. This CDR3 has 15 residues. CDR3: CASSYPSSGTDTQYF. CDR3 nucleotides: TGTGCCAGCAGTTACCCCTCATCCGGCACAGATACGCAGTATTTT.

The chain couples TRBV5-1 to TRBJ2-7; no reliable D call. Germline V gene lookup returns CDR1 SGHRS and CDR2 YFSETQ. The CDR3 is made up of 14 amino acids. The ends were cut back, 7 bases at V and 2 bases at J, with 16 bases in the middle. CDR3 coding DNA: TGCGCCAGCTCCCCTGAAGCGTTAACCTACGAGCAGTACTTC. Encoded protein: CASSPEALTYEQYF.

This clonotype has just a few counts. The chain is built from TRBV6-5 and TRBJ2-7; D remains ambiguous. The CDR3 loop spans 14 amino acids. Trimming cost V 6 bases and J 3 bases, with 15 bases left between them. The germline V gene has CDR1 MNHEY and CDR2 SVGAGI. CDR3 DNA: TGTGCCAGCAGCCACTCCGACACCGTCTACGAGCAGTACTTC. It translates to CASSHSDTVYEQYF.

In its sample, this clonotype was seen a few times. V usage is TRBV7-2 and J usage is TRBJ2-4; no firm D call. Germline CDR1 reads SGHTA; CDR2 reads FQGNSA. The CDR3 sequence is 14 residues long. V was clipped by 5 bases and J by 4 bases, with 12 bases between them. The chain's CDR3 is CASSLLARKNIQYF. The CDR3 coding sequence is TGTGCCAGCAGCCTTTTGGCAAGAAAAAACATTCAGTACTTC. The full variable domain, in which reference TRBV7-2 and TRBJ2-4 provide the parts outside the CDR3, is GAGVSQSPSNKVTEKGKDVELRCDPISGHTALYWYRQSLGQGLEFLIYFQGNSAPDKSGLPSDRFSAERTGGSVSTLTIQRTQQEDSAVYLCASSLLARKNIQYFGAGTRLSVL.

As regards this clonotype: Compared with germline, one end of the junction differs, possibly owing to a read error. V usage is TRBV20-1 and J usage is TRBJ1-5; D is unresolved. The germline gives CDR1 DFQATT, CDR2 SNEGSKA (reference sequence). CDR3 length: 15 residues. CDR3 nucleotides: TGCAGTGCTCGAGAGCTCGGTAATAGCAATCAGCCCCAGCATTTT. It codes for CSARELGNSNQPQHF.

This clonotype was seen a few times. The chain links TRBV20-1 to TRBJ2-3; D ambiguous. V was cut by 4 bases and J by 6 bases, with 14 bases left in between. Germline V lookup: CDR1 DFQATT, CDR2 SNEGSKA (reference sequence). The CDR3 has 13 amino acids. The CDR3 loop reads CSATNLDSDTQYF. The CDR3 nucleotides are TGCAGTGCTACAAACCTAGATTCGGATACGCAGTATTTT.

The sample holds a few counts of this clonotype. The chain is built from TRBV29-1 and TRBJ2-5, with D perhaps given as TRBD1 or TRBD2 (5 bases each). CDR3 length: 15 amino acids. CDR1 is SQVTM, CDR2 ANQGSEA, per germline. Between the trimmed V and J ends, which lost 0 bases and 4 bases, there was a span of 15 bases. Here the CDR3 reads CSVEDPRDLGETQYF. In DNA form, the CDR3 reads TGCAGCGTTGAAGATCCCAGGGACCTCGGAGAGACCCAGTACTTC.

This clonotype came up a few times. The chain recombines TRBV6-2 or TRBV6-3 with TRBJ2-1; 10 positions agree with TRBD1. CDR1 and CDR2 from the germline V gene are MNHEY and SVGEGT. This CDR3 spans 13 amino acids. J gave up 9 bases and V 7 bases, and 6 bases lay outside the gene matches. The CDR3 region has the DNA TGTGCCAGCAAGAACCGGGACAGGGGTGAGCAGTTCTTC. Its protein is CASKNRDRGEQFF.

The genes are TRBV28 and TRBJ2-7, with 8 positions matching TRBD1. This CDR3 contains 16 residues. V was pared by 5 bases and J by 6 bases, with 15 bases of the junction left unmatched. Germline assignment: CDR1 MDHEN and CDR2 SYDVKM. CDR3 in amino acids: CASSSTRTGLIREQYF. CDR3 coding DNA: TGTGCCAGCAGTAGCACGAGGACAGGGCTTATTCGCGAGCAGTACTTC.

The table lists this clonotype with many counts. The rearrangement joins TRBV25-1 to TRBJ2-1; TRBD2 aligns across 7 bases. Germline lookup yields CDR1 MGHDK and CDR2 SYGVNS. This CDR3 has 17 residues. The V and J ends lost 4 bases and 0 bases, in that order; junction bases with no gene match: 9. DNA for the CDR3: TGTGCCAGCAGTGGGGGGAGGGACTTCAGCTCCTACAATGAGCAGTTCTTC. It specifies CASSGGRDFSSYNEQFF.

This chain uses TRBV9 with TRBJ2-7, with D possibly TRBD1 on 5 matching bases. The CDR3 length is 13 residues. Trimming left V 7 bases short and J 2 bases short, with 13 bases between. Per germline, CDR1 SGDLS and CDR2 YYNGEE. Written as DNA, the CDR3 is TGTGCCAGCGCCCAAGGGGATGCCTACGAGCAGTACTTC. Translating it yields CASAQGDAYEQYF.

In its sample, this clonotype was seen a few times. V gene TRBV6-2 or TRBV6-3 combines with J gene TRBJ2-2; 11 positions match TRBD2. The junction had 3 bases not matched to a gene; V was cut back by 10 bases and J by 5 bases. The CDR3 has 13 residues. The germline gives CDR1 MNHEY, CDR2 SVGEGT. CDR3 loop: CAIRTSGTGELFF. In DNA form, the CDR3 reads TGTGCCATTCGGACTAGCGGGACCGGGGAGCTGTTTTTT.

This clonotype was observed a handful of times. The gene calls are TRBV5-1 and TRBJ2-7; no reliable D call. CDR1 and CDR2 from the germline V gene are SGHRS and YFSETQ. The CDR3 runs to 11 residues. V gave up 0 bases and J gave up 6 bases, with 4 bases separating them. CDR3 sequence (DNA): TGCGCCAGCAGCTTGGAATCCGAGCAGTACTTC. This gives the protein CASSLESEQYF.

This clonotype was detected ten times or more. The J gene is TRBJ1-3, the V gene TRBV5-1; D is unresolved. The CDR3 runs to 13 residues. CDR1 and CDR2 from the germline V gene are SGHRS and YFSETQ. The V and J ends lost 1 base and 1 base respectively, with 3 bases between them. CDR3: CASSLISGNTIYF. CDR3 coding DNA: TGCGCCAGCAGCTTGATATCTGGAAACACCATATATTTT.

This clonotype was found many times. CDR3: CASRRGLAGIDEQYF. The DNA of the CDR3 is TGTGCCAGCAGAAGGGGACTAGCGGGAATCGACGAGCAGTACTTC. This chain uses TRBV6-5 with TRBJ2-7, with 13 positions matching TRBD2. V trimming: 6 bases; J trimming: 5 bases; junction bases outside the gene matches: 7. From germline, CDR1 is MNHEY and CDR2 SVGAGI. The CDR3 spans 15 residues.